The 23 T cell receptor beta chains below all came from one sample that was sequenced in a study of shared clonotypes between healthy human individuals (dated by TCRdb to the early 2020s). Receptors were amplified or captured by the immunoSEQ multiplex PCR assay. Imported from immuneACCESS, the table was reduced by TCRdb to in-frame sequences with V and J called. These copies leave out some clones; in studies compared against another copy, an unresolved V gene accounts for under half, and the cause of the remainder is not known. The sample has over a million clones on record, 96% of them singletons. Approximately 1.1% of the sample is held by the ten biggest clonotypes. The sequenced material came from naive CD4+ T cells sorted from blood. What this sample's cell subset or site label stands for: CD45RA+ positively selected. These receptors were taken from a man between 25 and 39 years old in good health.

This chain connects TRBV29-1 to TRBJ2-2; a possible D gene is TRBD1 (6 bases). From germline, CDR1 is SQVTM and CDR2 ANQGSEA. V was cut by 7 bases and J by 0 bases, with 9 bases left in between. The CDR3 sequence is 13 residues long. The CDR3 region is CSGQVSNTGELFF. CDR3 sequence (DNA): TGCAGCGGACAGGTATCGAACACCGGGGAGCTGTTTTTT.

The gene calls are TRBV19 and TRBJ2-1; D call uncertain. V lost 0 bases and J 0 bases, leaving 9 bases between the germline ends. The CDR3 is made up of 16 amino acids. Germline CDR1 and CDR2: LNHDA and SQIVND (reference sequence). The CDR3 nucleotides read TGTGCCAGTAGTATAGACCGGGCGAGCTCCTACAATGAGCAGTTCTTC. Protein product: CASSIDRASSYNEQFF.

The CDR3 sequence is CASSRISGQKGDTQYF. The CDR3 DNA follows: TGCGCCAGCAGCCGAATCTCCGGGCAAAAGGGAGATACGCAGTATTTT. The chain couples TRBV5-1 to TRBJ2-3; the D is unclear. The CDR3 is made up of 16 amino acids. Germline CDR1 SGHRS, CDR2 YFSETQ. V dropped 4 bases and J dropped 5 bases, with 20 bases sitting between them.

The V and J genes are TRBV9 and TRBJ2-7, with 8 bases fitting TRBD2. Germline assignment: CDR1 SGDLS and CDR2 YYNGEE. The V gene end was trimmed by 0 bases and the J gene end by 3 bases; junction bases not matched to a gene: 5. The CDR3 spans 15 residues. The CDR3, as DNA: TGTGCCAGCAGCGTAGGGACTAGCTTTGGCTACGAGCAGTACTTC. It specifies CASSVGTSFGYEQYF.

This clone appeared once. The chain recombines TRBV19 with TRBJ2-7; D unresolved. V lost 5 bases, J lost 1 base, and 12 bases lay in between. The germline CDR1 and CDR2 sequences are LNHDA and SQIVND (reference sequence). CDR3 length: 14 amino acids. The DNA for the CDR3 is TGTGCCAGTAGTCCCCGGGTGGGATCCTACGAGCAGTACTTC. Residues: CASSPRVGSYEQYF. Supplemented by reference TRBV19 and TRBJ2-7, the full variable domain reads DGGITQSPKYLFRKEGQNVTLSCEQNLNHDAMYWYRQDPGQGLRLIYYSQIVNDFQKGDIAEGYSVSREKKESFPLTVTSAQKNPTAFYLCASSPRVGSYEQYFGPGTRLTVT.

The gene calls are TRBV29-1 and TRBJ2-7; D call uncertain. The ends were cut back, 7 bases at V and 4 bases at J, with 11 bases in the middle. Germline V gene data show CDR1 as SQVTM and CDR2 as ANQGSEA. The CDR3 has 11 amino acids. DNA for the CDR3: TGCAGCGCAACGGCAGGATACGAGCAGTACTTC. The encoded protein is CSATAGYEQYF.

The chain couples TRBV7-3 to TRBJ2-3; maybe TRBD1 (6 bases). The CDR3 has 15 amino acids. Germline V gene lookup returns CDR1 SGHTA and CDR2 FQGTGA. With 4 bases removed from V and 2 bases from J, the gap between germline ends came to 13 bases. CDR3 coding DNA: TGTGCCAGCAGCTCCCCGACAGGAGACACAGATACGCAGTATTTT. Translation gives CASSSPTGDTDTQYF. Together with reference TRBV7-3 and TRBJ2-3, the CDR3 gives the full variable domain: GAGVSQTPSNKVTEKGKYVELRCDPISGHTALYWYRQSLGQGPEFLIYFQGTGAADDSGLPNDRFFAVRPEGSVSTLKIQRTERGDSAVYLCASSSPTGDTDTQYFGPGTRLTVL.

V is TRBV5-1 and J is TRBJ2-3; 7 bases are shared with TRBD1. Germline V gene data show CDR1 as SGHRS and CDR2 as YFSETQ. V shed 0 bases, J shed 5 bases, and the junction held 6 bases outside the gene matches. This CDR3 has 15 amino acids. CDR3 bases: TGCGCCAGCAGCTTGGGACAGGGATTTTTAGATACGCAGTATTTT. Translation: CASSLGQGFLDTQYF.

In its sample, this clone was seen once. J is TRBJ2-7 and V is TRBV27; 7 bases align to TRBD1. The CDR3 totals 16 residues. CDR1 is MNHEY and CDR2 is SMNVEV in the germline V gene (reference sequence). V shed 1 base, J shed 5 bases, and the junction held 11 bases outside the gene matches. The CDR3 region has the DNA TGTGCCAGCAGTTTATTCCCCCCTGACAGGGTCCACGAGCAGTACTTC. This gives the protein CASSLFPPDRVHEQYF.

Written as DNA, the CDR3 is TGTGCCAGCAGCTTGGGGGGACAGGGAAACGAGCAGTACTTC. Its translation is CASSLGGQGNEQYF. The chain recombines TRBV7-8 with TRBJ2-7; 9 bases fit TRBD1. The germline V gene encodes CDR1 SGHVS and CDR2 FQNEAQ. V lost 3 bases and J lost 5; bases outside the gene matches: 5. This CDR3 is built from 14 residues.

This clone was observed a single time. V gene TRBV5-1 combines with J gene TRBJ2-3; TRBD2 matches at 11 bases. There are 18 residues in the CDR3. With 0 bases clipped from V and 1 base from J, the junction kept 7 bases outside the gene matches. Germline V CDR1 and CDR2: SGHRS, YFSETQ. The CDR3 region is CASSLGLELAGGTDTQYF. For the CDR3, the DNA is TGCGCCAGCAGCTTGGGACTTGAACTAGCGGGAGGCACAGATACGCAGTATTTT.

The chain couples TRBV9 to TRBJ2-3, with D unresolved. V gave up 0 bases and J gave up 0 bases, with 17 bases separating them. This CDR3 comprises 18 residues. Germline loops: CDR1 SGDLS, CDR2 YYNGEE. The CDR3 protein is CASSVDGRLGSSTDTQYF. Written as DNA, the CDR3 is TGTGCCAGCAGCGTAGACGGTCGGTTGGGGTCTAGCACAGATACGCAGTATTTT.

As for this clone: In the same sample, other DNA sequences code for this CDR3. The chain employs TRBV28 and TRBJ2-2; D gene ambiguous. Deletions cut 1 base from V and 3 bases from J, with 3 bases between. The CDR3 is 13 amino acids. The V gene's germline CDR1 is MDHEN and CDR2 SYDVKM. CDR3 amino acids: CASSLLHTGELFF. The CDR3 DNA follows: TGTGCCAGCAGTTTATTGCACACCGGGGAGCTGTTTTTT.

J is TRBJ2-1 and V is TRBV5-4, with D perhaps TRBD2 (5 bases). Germline V gene sequence: CDR1 SGHNT, CDR2 YYREEE (reference sequence). CDR3 size: 14 residues. Trimming cost V 4 bases and J 3 bases, with 11 bases left between them. The CDR3: CASSGNRGYNEQFF. Here the CDR3 DNA reads TGTGCCAGCAGCGGTAACCGGGGCTACAATGAGCAGTTCTTC.

This clone was observed a single time. The V and J genes are TRBV29-1 and TRBJ1-2, with TRBD1 matching 9 bases. Germline V CDR1 and CDR2: SQVTM, ANQGSEA. The CDR3 spans 13 residues. V gave up 8 bases and J gave up 6 bases; unmatched junction bases: 10. The CDR3 DNA follows: TGCAGCATTTCCGGGACAGGGTATGATGGCTACACCTTC. It yields the protein CSISGTGYDGYTF. Supplemented by reference TRBV29-1 and TRBJ1-2, the full variable domain reads SAVISQKPSRDICQRGTSLTIQCQVDSQVTMMFWYRQQPGQSLTLIATANQGSEATYESGFVIDKFPISRPNLTFSTLTVSNMSPEDSSIYLCSISGTGYDGYTFGSGTRLTVV.

The rearrangement uses TRBV29-1 and TRBJ2-1; 12 positions agree with TRBD2. V dropped 1 base and J dropped 9; count of bases not matched to a gene: 10. Germline V gene data show CDR1 as SQVTM and CDR2 as ANQGSEA. The CDR3 is made up of 16 amino acids. The CDR3 loop reads CSVEGLAGGPTGEQFF. CDR3 sequence (DNA): TGCAGCGTTGAAGGCCTAGCGGGAGGGCCTACGGGTGAGCAGTTCTTC.

The genes are TRBV2 and TRBJ2-1, with unresolved D. CDR3 length equals 14 residues. V lost 4 bases and J 8 bases, leaving 15 bases between the germline ends. Germline V CDR1 and CDR2: SNHLY, FYNNEI. CDR3 protein: CASSADSPGHEQFF. In DNA, the CDR3 is TGTGCCAGCAGTGCGGATTCCCCTGGGCATGAGCAGTTCTTC. The full variable domain, in which reference TRBV2 and TRBJ2-1 provide the parts outside the CDR3, is EPEVTQTPSHQVTQMGQEVILRCVPISNHLYFYWYRQILGQKVEFLVSFYNNEISEKSEIFDDQFSVERPDGSNFTLKIRSTKLEDSAMYFCASSADSPGHEQFFGPGTRLTVL.

This chain uses TRBV5-4 with TRBJ2-7, with D possibly matching TRBD2 (6 bases). The CDR3 contains 15 residues. CDR1 is SGHNT and CDR2 is YYREEE in the germline V gene (reference sequence). The V end lost 4 bases, the J end lost 3 bases, and 17 bases lay between the germline ends. This chain's CDR3 is CASSPGVNGDYEQYF. The CDR3 bases are TGTGCCAGCAGCCCGGGGGTCAATGGCGACTACGAGCAGTACTTC.

The chain has TRBV5-1 and TRBJ2-5, with 7 bases identical to TRBD1. Trimming at V came to 4 bases and at J to 4 bases, leaving 7 bases not matched to a gene. Germline CDR1 SGHRS, CDR2 YFSETQ. This CDR3 has 14 amino acids. CDR3 sequence: CASSADRIPETQYF. In nucleotides, the CDR3 is TGCGCCAGCAGCGCGGACAGGATCCCAGAGACCCAGTACTTC.

V gene TRBV5-8 combines with J gene TRBJ2-7; no clear D. Germline V CDR1 and CDR2: SGHTS, YDEGEE. V gave up 0 bases and J gave up 3 bases, with 7 bases separating them. This CDR3 is 13 amino acids long. CDR3 nucleotide sequence: TGTGCCAGCAGCTTGGGACACCACTACGAGCAGTACTTC. It specifies CASSLGHHYEQYF.

This clone is a singleton in its sample. This CDR3 is CASSPLTGSDEKLFF. The CDR3 DNA is TGTGCCAGCTCACCGCTGACAGGGAGTGATGAAAAACTGTTTTTT. The V gene is TRBV18, the J gene TRBJ1-4, with 7 positions matching TRBD1. This CDR3 comprises 15 residues. Germline assignment: CDR1 KGHSH and CDR2 LQKENI. The ends lost 3 bases at V and 6 bases at J; junction bases unmatched: 7.

The chain's CDR3 is CASSPGGGSGGLYQETQYF. The CDR3, as DNA: TGCGCCAGCAGCCCCGGAGGTGGTAGCGGGGGCTTGTACCAAGAGACCCAGTACTTC. V is TRBV5-1 and J is TRBJ2-5; 9 bases map to TRBD2. Trimming at V came to 4 bases and at J to 0 bases, leaving 16 bases not matched to a gene. Germline CDR1 and CDR2: SGHRS and YFSETQ. The CDR3 runs to 19 residues. Supplemented by reference TRBV5-1 and TRBJ2-5, the full variable domain reads KAGVTQTPRYLIKTRGQQVTLSCSPISGHRSVSWYQQTPGQGLQFLFEYFSETQRNKGNFPGRFSGRQFSNSRSEMNVSTLELGDSALYLCASSPGGGSGGLYQETQYFGPGTRLLVL.

This clone appeared once. The gene calls are TRBV18 and TRBJ2-7; 7 bases align to TRBD1. CDR1 and CDR2 (germline): KGHSH, LQKENI. J gave up 3 bases and V 3 bases, and 5 bases lay outside the gene matches. The CDR3 is 14 amino acids. The CDR3 bases are TGTGCCAGCTCACCGGACAGGACTGACTACGAGCAGTACTTC. Translated: CASSPDRTDYEQYF.